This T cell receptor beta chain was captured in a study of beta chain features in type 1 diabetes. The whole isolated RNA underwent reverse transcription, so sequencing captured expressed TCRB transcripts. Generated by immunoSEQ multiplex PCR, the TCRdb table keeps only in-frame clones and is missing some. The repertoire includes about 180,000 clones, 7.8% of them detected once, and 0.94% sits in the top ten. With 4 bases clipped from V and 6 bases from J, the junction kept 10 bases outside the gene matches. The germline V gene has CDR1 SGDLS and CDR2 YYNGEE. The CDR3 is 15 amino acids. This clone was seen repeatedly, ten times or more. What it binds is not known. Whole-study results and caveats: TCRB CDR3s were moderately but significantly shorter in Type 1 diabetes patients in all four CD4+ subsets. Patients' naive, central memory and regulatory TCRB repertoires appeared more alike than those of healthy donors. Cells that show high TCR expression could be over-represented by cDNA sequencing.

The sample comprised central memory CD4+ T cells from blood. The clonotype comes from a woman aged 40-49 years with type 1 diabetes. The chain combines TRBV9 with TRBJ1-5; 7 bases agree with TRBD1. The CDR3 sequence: CASSRTGKGGQPQHF. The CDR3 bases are TGTGCCAGCAGCCGGACAGGAAAAGGTGGTCAGCCCCAGCATTTT.